The 11 T cell receptor beta chains below were found in one sample sequenced in a study of cytomegalovirus exposure and HLA in healthy donors (dated by TCRdb to between 2016 and 2019). Libraries came from the immunoSEQ multiplex PCR assay. TCRdb stores this immuneACCESS table with in-frame sequences only. Part of the clones is absent; in the studies checked, under half of the shortfall reflects unresolved V genes, and no reason is known for the rest. The sample table records approximately 120,000 clones; roughly 86% of these occur just once. 2% to 2.5% of the sample is held by the ten biggest clonotypes. Source material: PBMCs. These receptors were taken from a woman between 18 and 29 years old in good health and CMV-seronegative.

V and J are TRBV5-3 and TRBJ2-1; 9 nucleotides agree with TRBD1. TRBV5-3 is recorded as an ORF, its role being uncertain. This CDR3 has 15 amino acids. V shed 4 bases, J shed 5 bases, and the junction held 7 bases outside the gene matches. The CDR3 loop is CARSSRDRENNEQFF. The CDR3 DNA reads as TGTGCCAGAAGCAGCCGGGACAGGGAAAACAATGAGCAGTTCTTC.

The chain employs TRBV7-2 and TRBJ2-5; D perhaps matches TRBD2 (5 bases). This CDR3 is 16 amino acids long. Germline-derived CDR1 and CDR2 are SGHTA and FQGNSA. Trimming removed 1 base at V and 1 base at J, with 13 bases between. CDR3 residues: CASSLVPDSSQETQYF. The DNA of the CDR3 is TGTGCCAGCAGCTTAGTCCCGGACTCAAGCCAAGAGACCCAGTACTTC. Full variable domain (remainder filled in from reference TRBV7-2 and TRBJ2-5): GAGVSQSPSNKVTEKGKDVELRCDPISGHTALYWYRQSLGQGLEFLIYFQGNSAPDKSGLPSDRFSAERTGGSVSTLTIQRTQQEDSAVYLCASSLVPDSSQETQYFGPGTRLLVL.

The chain is built from TRBV28 and TRBJ1-5; possible D gene TRBD1, 6 bases. V was pared by 5 bases and J by 6 bases, with 17 bases between. Germline V CDR1 and CDR2: MDHEN, SYDVKM. The CDR3 has 15 residues. CDR3 coding DNA: TGTGCCAGCAGTCCACTCAGGGGTGGCGGTCAGCCCCAGCATTTT. This translates into CASSPLRGGGQPQHF.

The chain couples TRBV7-2 to TRBJ2-1; 12 bases are shared with TRBD2. Looked up from germline, CDR1 is SGHTA and CDR2 is FQGNSA. After removal of 5 bases from V and 6 bases from J, the junction contained 14 bases not matched to a gene. The CDR3 is 18 amino acids. The chain's CDR3 is CASSPEPYPGLAGNEQFF. CDR3 DNA: TGTGCCAGCAGCCCTGAGCCGTACCCGGGACTAGCGGGCAATGAGCAGTTCTTC.

This clone was seen just once. J is TRBJ1-5 and V is TRBV28; 7 positions agree with TRBD1. The V segment lost 0 bases and the J segment 3 bases; nucleotides outside the gene matches: 8. Germline CDR1 MDHEN, CDR2 SYDVKM. The CDR3 is 17 amino acids. The CDR3 DNA reads TGTGCCAGCAGTTTATGGAGGGGGCCTCCGAACAATCAGCCCCAGCATTTT. Translated, it gives CASSLWRGPPNNQPQHF. Looking up the rest from reference TRBV28 and TRBJ1-5 gives the full variable domain: DVKVTQSSRYLVKRTGEKVFLECVQDMDHENMFWYRQDPGLGLRLIYFSYDVKMKEKGDIPEGYSVSREKKERFSLILESASTNQTSMYLCASSLWRGPPNNQPQHFGDGTRLSIL.

V usage is TRBV7-2 and J usage is TRBJ2-7; 9 nucleotides agree with TRBD1. Germline CDR1 SGHTA, CDR2 FQGNSA. The ends lost 5 bases at V and 2 bases at J; junction bases unmatched: 4. This CDR3 is built from 14 residues. As DNA, the CDR3 is TGTGCCAGCAGCAAGGGACAGGGTCCCTACGAGCAGTACTTC. Translating it yields CASSKGQGPYEQYF. Based on the CDR3 plus reference TRBV7-2 and TRBJ2-7, the full variable domain is GAGVSQSPSNKVTEKGKDVELRCDPISGHTALYWYRQSLGQGLEFLIYFQGNSAPDKSGLPSDRFSAERTGGSVSTLTIQRTQQEDSAVYLCASSKGQGPYEQYFGPGTRLTVT.

The V gene is TRBV5-1, the J gene TRBJ2-5; 9 bases map to TRBD2. CDR3 length: 17 amino acids. CDR1 and CDR2 from the germline V gene are SGHRS and YFSETQ. V lost 0 bases, J lost 2 bases, and 8 bases stayed unmatched. The CDR3 coding sequence is TGCGCCAGCAGCTTGGGGTCGGCGGGAGGGTTACAAGAGACCCAGTACTTC. It encodes CASSLGSAGGLQETQYF.

V usage is TRBV7-9 and J usage is TRBJ1-1, with D uncertain. The length of the CDR3 is 12 residues. V was pared by 3 bases and J by 4 bases, with 6 bases between. Germline V gene sequence: CDR1 SEHNR, CDR2 FQNEAQ (reference sequence). CDR3 coding DNA: TGTGCCAGCAGCTTTAGAATCACTGAAGCTTTCTTT. Residues: CASSFRITEAFF.

The chain couples TRBV6-5 to TRBJ2-7; TRBD1 is a possible D gene (6 bases). The CDR3 consists of 15 residues. V lost 4 bases, J lost 2 bases, and 15 bases lay in between. Germline assignment: CDR1 MNHEY and CDR2 SVGAGI. The CDR3 DNA sequence: TGTGCCAGCAGTTTGGCCGGGACACCAGCCTACGAGCAGTACTTC. As protein: CASSLAGTPAYEQYF.

This rearrangement joins TRBV5-1 to TRBJ1-2; D gene ambiguous. The ends were cut back, 6 bases at V and 2 bases at J, with 14 bases in the middle. Per germline, CDR1 SGHRS and CDR2 YFSETQ. The CDR3 runs 14 residues. The CDR3 region has the DNA TGCGCCAGCACCCTTCCGGGAGGCAACTATGGCTACACCTTC. This translates into CASTLPGGNYGYTF.

Only a few counts were recorded for this clone. This chain uses TRBV27 with TRBJ2-7; D perhaps matches TRBD1 (6 bases). Trimming pared 5 bases from V and 4 bases from J, leaving 15 bases between. CDR3 length: 14 residues. CDR1 is MNHEY, CDR2 SMNVEV, per germline (reference sequence). CDR3 coding DNA: TGTGCCAGCAGTAAAAAAGACCAGGGGTACGAGCAGTACTTC. This encodes CASSKKDQGYEQYF.